This T cell receptor (beta chain) was documented in a study of shared clonotypes between healthy human individuals. Overall study results and limits: Sampling covered blood only; tissue repertoires likely differ. Non-shared clonotypes showed lower generation probabilities than clonotypes common to all four donors. In a few donors, around 5% of naive CD4 clonotypes appeared in common.

Trimming removed 5 bases at V and 8 bases at J, with 18 bases between. Germline CDR1 and CDR2: MDHEN and SYDVKM. CDR3 size: 14 residues. Free of recent acute infections or vaccinations, the donors were healthy HIV-negative adults. As to this clone: No antigen is known for it.

Assay used: immunoSEQ multiplex PCR; TCRdb lists only in-frame clones, some missing. The table has some 1,600,000 clones, 95% to 99% seen once. The chain has TRBV28 and TRBJ1-2; maybe TRBD1 (6 bases). The receptor was isolated from a man aged 25 to 40 in good health. The material sequenced was naive CD4+ T cells sorted from blood. Regarding subset: CD45RA+ positively selected. The CDR3 coding sequence is TGTGCCAGCAGTCAACAAAACAGGGTGGGAGGCTACACCTTC. Protein product: CASSQQNRVGGYTF.